The T cell receptor beta chain described here comes from a study of T cells in Graves' hyperthyroidism and ophthalmopathy. Overall study findings and caveats: A median 6.5 months before onset, the model predicted ophthalmopathy.

This clonotype has just a few counts. Its target is unknown. Orbital computed tomography, thyroid ultrasound, serum thyroxine and TRAb, and clinical symptoms together informed the diagnoses. Trimming pared 5 bases from V and 5 bases from J, leaving 13 bases between. Germline V gene data show CDR1 as SGHTA and CDR2 as FQGTGA. The CDR3 runs to 13 residues. RNA transcripts served as the template for amplifying TCR beta CDR3 regions. HTBI primers were employed in a first-round RT-PCR of the TCR CDR3. MiXCR was run by TCRdb on the multiplex PCR reads, yielding one entry per CDR3 protein. The table lists around 350,000 distinct CDR3 sequences, roughly 25% of them singletons.

The V call is TRBV7-3, the J call TRBJ2-7; possible D gene TRBD2, 6 bases. Sequencing used blood. The receptor was derived from a man aged 50 to 60 with Graves' hyperthyroidism. The CDR3 region has the DNA TGTGCCAGCAGCGCAAACGGCGGGAACGAGCAGTACTTC. It translates to CASSANGGNEQYF.